One sample yielded the 29 T cell receptor beta chains listed below, sequenced in a study of shared T cell receptors in the human thymus. Profiling relied on immunoSEQ multiplex PCR, and the TCRdb table lists in-frame clones only, not all of them. The sample contains about 400,000 clones, roughly 94% of which appear only once. The sequenced sample consisted of thymocytes. All receptors come from a human donor.

J is TRBJ2-1 and V is TRBV15; D could derive from TRBD1 or TRBD2 (5 bases each). CDR3 length equals 16 residues. Trimming took 2 bases from V and 4 from J, leaving 15 bases between them. The germline gives CDR1 LNHNV, CDR2 YYDKDF (reference sequence). CDR3 in DNA: TGTGCCACCAGCAGACGCCACGGGACCGCTTACAATGAGCAGTTCTTC. Its translation: CATSRRHGTAYNEQFF.

The rearrangement joins TRBV5-1 to TRBJ2-1; 10 bases map to TRBD2. The CDR3 runs to 18 residues. V shed 0 bases and J 9 bases; nucleotides not matched to a gene: 15. Germline lookup yields CDR1 SGHRS and CDR2 YFSETQ. The CDR3 DNA sequence: TGCGCCAGCAGCTTGGCGTTGTTTAGCGGGAGGCCAGGGGGTGAGCAGTTCTTC. It is translated as CASSLALFSGRPGGEQFF.

The J gene is TRBJ2-7, the V gene TRBV5-6; D remains ambiguous. Between the trimmed V and J ends, which lost 3 bases and 0 bases, there was a span of 13 bases. Germline assignment: CDR1 SGHDT and CDR2 YYEEEE. The CDR3 has 15 residues. In DNA form, the CDR3 reads TGTGCCAGCAGCTCTCCGCGGAAGAACTCCTACGAGCAGTACTTC. As protein: CASSSPRKNSYEQYF.

The rearrangement joins TRBV5-1 to TRBJ2-7; TRBD2 aligns across 9 bases. Germline V gene lookup returns CDR1 SGHRS and CDR2 YFSETQ. This CDR3 comprises 17 residues. Losses at the gene ends were 0 bases for V and 5 bases for J; bases not matched to a gene: 12. DNA for the CDR3: TGCGCCAGCAGCTTGGGTGCGGGAGGGATACCAAAGAACGAGCAGTACTTC. This codes for CASSLGAGGIPKNEQYF.

The chain joins TRBV5-1 to TRBJ2-1, with 7 bases aligning to TRBD2. The germline V gene has CDR1 SGHRS and CDR2 YFSETQ. The trim removed 0 bases at V and 0 bases at J, leaving 6 bases unmatched. The CDR3 covers 17 residues. Here the CDR3 DNA reads TGCGCCAGCAGCTTGGTGGCTAGCGGACTCTCCTACAATGAGCAGTTCTTC. Amino acids: CASSLVASGLSYNEQFF.

This chain joins TRBV6-4 and TRBJ2-2, with D tentatively TRBD2 (6 bases). The length of the CDR3 is 17 residues. Trimming stripped 0 bases from V and 4 bases from J, with 15 bases between. The germline CDR1 and CDR2 sequences are MRHNA and SNTAGT. CDR3: CASSDSIEAGGTGELFF. In DNA, the CDR3 is TGTGCCAGCAGTGACTCGATTGAAGCGGGTGGCACCGGGGAGCTGTTTTTT.

This clone appeared once. CDR3 sequence: CASSPGTSPLGSEFWGAGELFF. For the CDR3, the DNA is TGTGCCAGTAGTCCGGGGACTAGTCCCCTCGGGAGTGAGTTCTGGGGGGCCGGGGAGCTGTTTTTT. The chain combines TRBV19 with TRBJ2-2, with TRBD2 matching 8 bases. Germline loops: CDR1 LNHDA, CDR2 SQIVND (reference sequence). This CDR3 contains 22 residues. Trimming cost V 5 bases and J 6 bases; bases outside gene matches: 29.

V and J are TRBV6-5 and TRBJ1-5; D unclear. This CDR3 region has 15 residues. CDR1 is MNHEY and CDR2 is SVGAGI in the germline V gene. Trimming removed 0 bases at V and 4 bases at J, with 10 bases between. CDR3 DNA sequence: TGTGCCAGCAGTTACTCGAGGCAGTTAAATCAGCCCCAGCATTTT. It specifies CASSYSRQLNQPQHF.

This clone was observed a few times. The chain links TRBV20-1 to TRBJ2-1, with a weak D call TRBD2 (5 bases). CDR3 size: 9 residues. CDR1 and CDR2 from the germline V gene are DFQATT and SNEGSKA (reference sequence). CDR3 coding DNA: TGCACCCCGGGGAAGGAGCAGTTCTTC. Protein product: CTPGKEQFF.

V and J are TRBV19 and TRBJ2-7, with D perhaps TRBD1 or TRBD2 (5 bases each). There are 14 residues in the CDR3. V gave up 9 bases and J gave up 2 bases, with 17 bases separating them. From germline, CDR1 is LNHDA and CDR2 SQIVND (reference sequence). The CDR3: CASKRGPGAYEQYF. The CDR3 bases are TGTGCCAGCAAAAGGGGACCTGGGGCCTACGAGCAGTACTTC.

The rearrangement links TRBV5-1 to TRBJ2-3, with TRBD2 matching 11 bases. Trimming removed 3 bases from V and 4 bases from J; junction bases left unmatched: 10. The CDR3 totals 17 residues. Looked up from germline, CDR1 is SGHRS and CDR2 is YFSETQ. The CDR3 DNA sequence: TGCGCCAGCAGCTCGCCAATTAGCGGGGGGGAGGCAGATACGCAGTATTTT. Translation: CASSSPISGGEADTQYF.

This clone was counted between two and nine times. V is TRBV28 and J is TRBJ1-2, with 7 bases identical to TRBD1. J gave up 3 bases and V 2 bases, and 3 bases lay outside the gene matches. CDR1 is MDHEN, CDR2 SYDVKM, per germline. The CDR3 is 14 residues long. CDR3 coding DNA: TGTGCCAGCAGTTTAAGTCAGGGGGACTATGGCTACACCTTC. As protein: CASSLSQGDYGYTF.

The rearrangement joins TRBV19 to TRBJ1-1, with TRBD1 identical over 7 bases. Per germline, CDR1 LNHDA and CDR2 SQIVND (reference sequence). The CDR3 spans 13 residues. V dropped 6 bases and J dropped 0; count of bases not matched to a gene: 1. CDR3 in DNA: TGTGCCAGTAGAGGGGGCTTGAACACTGAAGCTTTCTTT. Translation gives CASRGGLNTEAFF.

This clone was picked up one time. The CDR3 DNA is TGTGCTAGTGTCCCCCTAGACGAGCAGTACTTC. As protein: CASVPLDEQYF. The chain couples TRBV12-5 to TRBJ2-5, with D unclear. The J call could be wrong; TRBJ2-7 is a better fit for the DNA end. Germline CDR1 LGHNT, CDR2 FRNRAP. The length of the CDR3 is 11 residues.

CDR3 sequence: CASSKGGETQYF. As DNA, the CDR3 is TGTGCCAGCAGTAAGGGTGGAGAGACCCAGTACTTC. The gene calls are TRBV27 and TRBJ2-5; no firm D call. Deletions cut 5 bases from V and 4 bases from J, with 8 bases between. From germline, CDR1 is MNHEY and CDR2 SMNVEV (reference sequence). The CDR3 loop spans 12 amino acids.

This clone is a singleton in its sample. The CDR3 DNA is TGTGCCAGCACCTTACTTAATGAGCAGTTCTTC. It specifies CASTLLNEQFF. The gene calls are TRBV27 and TRBJ2-1; D remains ambiguous. This CDR3 is 11 amino acids long. CDR1 MNHEY and CDR2 SMNVEV come from the germline V gene (reference sequence). Trimming pared 7 bases from V and 7 bases from J, leaving 8 bases between.

This chain uses TRBV11-2 with TRBJ1-2; no firm D call. Germline values: CDR1 SGHAT, CDR2 FQNNGV. This CDR3 has 16 amino acids. V lost 1 base to trimming and J lost 0 bases, with 12 bases between them. CDR3 nucleotides: TGTGCCAGCAGCTTAGGTCTCTGGACCTCTAACTATGGCTACACCTTC. Its protein product is CASSLGLWTSNYGYTF.

The J gene is TRBJ2-7, the V gene TRBV9; TRBD1 might be the D (5 bases). In germline, CDR1 is SGDLS, CDR2 YYNGEE. CDR3 length equals 16 residues. V was cut by 1 base and J by 0 bases, with 14 bases left in between. As DNA, the CDR3 is TGTGCCAGCAGCGTAACGCCGACAGCTACCTCCTACGAGCAGTACTTC. Its translation: CASSVTPTATSYEQYF.

The gene calls are TRBV27 and TRBJ1-5; 7 nucleotides align to TRBD1. The V gene end was trimmed by 6 bases and the J gene end by 2 bases; junction bases not matched to a gene: 7. Germline V gene lookup returns CDR1 MNHEY and CDR2 SMNVEV (reference sequence). CDR3 size: 15 residues. The CDR3 region is CASRRAGGGNQPQHF. As DNA, the CDR3 is TGTGCCAGCAGGCGTGCAGGGGGAGGCAATCAGCCCCAGCATTTT.

The genes are TRBV14 and TRBJ2-4; D assignment may be TRBD1 or TRBD2 (6 bases each). The CDR3 loop spans 18 amino acids. The germline V and J ends were trimmed by 4 bases and 1 base, with 20 bases remaining between them. Looked up from germline, CDR1 is SGHDN and CDR2 is FVKESK. The DNA for the CDR3 is TGTGCCAGCAGCCCGCTGGATTATGAAGGGGGGGCCAAAAACATTCAGTACTTC. As protein: CASSPLDYEGGAKNIQYF.

The V call is TRBV10-3, the J call TRBJ2-1, with a tentative D call TRBD2 (6 bases). Germline-derived CDR1 and CDR2 are ENHRY and SYGVKD. The ends were cut back, 9 bases at V and 4 bases at J, with 19 bases in the middle. The CDR3 covers 15 residues. The CDR3 region is CAISGTSFLYNEQFF. CDR3 nucleotides: TGTGCCATTTCTGGAACTAGCTTTCTGTACAATGAGCAGTTCTTC.

The J gene is TRBJ2-7, the V gene TRBV16; 12 bases agree with TRBD2. CDR3 length: 17 residues. Germline V CDR1 and CDR2: KGHSY, FQNENV. V lost 2 bases and J lost 6; bases outside the gene matches: 11. Here the CDR3 reads CASSQGLAGRRPGEQYF. The DNA of the CDR3 is TGTGCCAGCAGCCAAGGACTAGCGGGGCGGCGACCTGGCGAGCAGTACTTC.

The genes are TRBV7-2 and TRBJ2-2; D uncertain. Trimming removed 5 bases at V and 7 bases at J, with 17 bases between. Per the germline V gene, CDR1 is SGHTA and CDR2 is FQGNSA. CDR3 length equals 15 residues. The CDR3 sequence: CASSVHRVPDGELFF. CDR3 in DNA: TGTGCCAGCAGCGTCCACCGGGTCCCCGACGGGGAGCTGTTTTTT.

J is TRBJ2-1 and V is TRBV27, with D unclear. The CDR3 has 21 amino acids. Germline assignment: CDR1 MNHEY and CDR2 SMNVEV (reference sequence). V was shortened by 7 bases and J by 4 bases, with 35 bases between the two germline ends. The CDR3 nucleotides read TGTGCCAGCACCTCGCCTAAGAGGAGCAGTCCCCGGTGGGTGGAATACAATGAGCAGTTCTTC. Residues: CASTSPKRSSPRWVEYNEQFF.

In this sample, this clone turned up once. The chain recombines TRBV4-3 with TRBJ1-4, with 7 nucleotides matching TRBD1. Germline trimming cut 2 bases from V and 0 bases from J; bases unmatched to any gene: 3. The germline CDR1 and CDR2 sequences are LGHNA and YSLEER. This CDR3 comprises 16 residues. Here the CDR3 reads CASSQTGTATNEKLFF. DNA for the CDR3: TGCGCCAGCAGCCAAACCGGGACAGCAACTAATGAAAAACTGTTTTTT.

The chain joins TRBV7-6 to TRBJ2-7; 13 positions agree with TRBD2. The CDR3 length is 18 residues. Looked up from germline, CDR1 is SGHVS and CDR2 is FNYEAQ. V was pared by 0 bases and J by 3 bases, with 8 bases of the junction left unmatched. The CDR3 region has the DNA TGTGCCAGCAGCTTAGCCCGACTAGCGGGAGGCCCTATCTACGAGCAGTACTTC. This translates into CASSLARLAGGPIYEQYF.

The chain employs TRBV4-1 and TRBJ1-1, with D possibly matching TRBD1 (6 bases). The germline V and J ends were trimmed by 5 bases and 1 base, with 11 bases remaining between them. The germline V gene has CDR1 MGHRA and CDR2 YSYEKL. This CDR3 has 14 residues. CDR3 coding DNA: TGCGCCAGCAGCACAGGGTCTGGGAACACTGAAGCTTTCTTT. Amino acid sequence: CASSTGSGNTEAFF.

DNA of the CDR3: TGTGCCAGCAACACCATCAGCCGGGACAGGACCTACGAGCAGTACTTC. Translation gives CASNTISRDRTYEQYF. The V gene is TRBV7-3, the J gene TRBJ2-7, with TRBD1 identical over 8 bases. The germline gives CDR1 SGHTA, CDR2 FQGTGA. CDR3 length: 16 residues. V dropped 7 bases and J dropped 2; count of bases not matched to a gene: 13.

This chain joins TRBV14 and TRBJ2-7; 7 nucleotides align to TRBD2. The CDR3 is made up of 16 amino acids. Trimming took 0 bases from V and 3 from J; bases not matched to a gene: 8. Germline V gene data show CDR1 as SGHDN and CDR2 as FVKESK. In DNA form, the CDR3 reads TGTGCCAGCAGCCAAGATCCGGGGGGTGTGGGCTACGAGCAGTACTTC. Its translation: CASSQDPGGVGYEQYF.